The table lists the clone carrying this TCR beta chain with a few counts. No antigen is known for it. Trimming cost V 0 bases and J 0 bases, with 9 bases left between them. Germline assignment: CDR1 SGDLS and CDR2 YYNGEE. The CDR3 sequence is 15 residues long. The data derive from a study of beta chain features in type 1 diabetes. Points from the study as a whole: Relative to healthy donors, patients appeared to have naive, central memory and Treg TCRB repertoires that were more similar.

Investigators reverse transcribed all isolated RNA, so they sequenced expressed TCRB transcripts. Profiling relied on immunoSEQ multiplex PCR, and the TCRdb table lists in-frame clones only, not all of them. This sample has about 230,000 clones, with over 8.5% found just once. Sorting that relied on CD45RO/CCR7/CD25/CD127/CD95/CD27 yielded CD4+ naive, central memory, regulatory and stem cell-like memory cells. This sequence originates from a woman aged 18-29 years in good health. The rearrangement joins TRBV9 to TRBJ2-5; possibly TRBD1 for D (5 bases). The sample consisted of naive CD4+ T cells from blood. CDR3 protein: CASSVEIGDQETQYF. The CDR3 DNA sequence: TGTGCCAGCAGCGTAGAGATAGGGGACCAAGAGACCCAGTACTTC. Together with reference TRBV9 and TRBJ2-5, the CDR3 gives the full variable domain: DSGVTQTPKHLITATGQRVTLRCSPRSGDLSVYWYQQSLDQGLQFLIQYYNGEERAKGNILERFSAQQFPDLHSELNLSSLELGDSALYFCASSVEIGDQETQYFGPGTRLLVL.